What follows are 7 T cell receptor beta chains derived from one specimen sequenced in a study of OX40 agonist ivuxolimab in advanced cancers. To prepare the library, the immunoSEQ multiplex PCR assay was applied. Drawn from immuneACCESS, this table holds only the in-frame rearrangements with V and J called that TCRdb kept. Clones are partly lost; checked studies trace under half to an unresolved V gene and leave the rest unexplained. This sample comprises 100,000 to 150,000 clones, under 95% of them detected only once. Jointly, the top ten make up 0.7% to 0.85% of the sample. The sample consisted of CD4+ or CD8+ T cells sorted from blood, taken in a trial of the OX40 agonist ivuxolimab. The receptor source for this set is an adult with an advanced solid tumor such as melanoma, head and neck, liver or kidney cancer.

The rearrangement uses TRBV11-3 and TRBJ2-4; TRBD1 agrees at 7 bases. V was pared by 5 bases and J by 6 bases, with 7 bases of the junction left unmatched. This CDR3 spans 14 amino acids. Germline V gene sequence: CDR1 SGHNT, CDR2 YENEEA. CDR3 sequence (DNA): TGTGCCAGCAGCGCAACAGGGGTGGTAAACATTCAGTACTTC. Its translation is CASSATGVVNIQYF.

The rearrangement links TRBV5-1 to TRBJ1-5; D unclear. The CDR3 covers 16 residues. Germline values: CDR1 SGHRS, CDR2 YFSETQ. Trimming cost V 4 bases and J 1 base, with 15 bases left between them. The CDR3 nucleotides read TGCGCCAGCAGCGCCCGGATACCTGGAAGCAATCAGCCCCAGCATTTT. It codes for CASSARIPGSNQPQHF.

This chain joins TRBV27 and TRBJ2-7, with D perhaps matching TRBD1 (6 bases). The V gene's germline CDR1 is MNHEY and CDR2 SMNVEV (reference sequence). V was clipped by 4 bases and J by 5 bases, with 12 bases between them. This CDR3 contains 13 residues. CDR3 in amino acids: CASSSQGTDEQYF. The CDR3 nucleotides read TGTGCCAGCAGTTCTCAGGGGACCGACGAGCAGTACTTC.

The chain couples TRBV19 to TRBJ1-1; unclear D gene. V was cut by 7 bases and J by 1 base, with 10 bases left in between. This CDR3 has 13 amino acids. Looked up from germline, CDR1 is LNHDA and CDR2 is SQIVND (reference sequence). CDR3 sequence reads: CASTGPRNTEAFF. DNA for the CDR3: TGTGCCAGTACCGGGCCGAGGAACACTGAAGCTTTCTTT. Full variable domain (missing parts from reference TRBV19 and TRBJ1-1): DGGITQSPKYLFRKEGQNVTLSCEQNLNHDAMYWYRQDPGQGLRLIYYSQIVNDFQKGDIAEGYSVSREKKESFPLTVTSAQKNPTAFYLCASTGPRNTEAFFGQGTRLTVV.

This clone was observed a handful of times. The genes are TRBV7-6 and TRBJ1-3, with 7 bases aligning to TRBD1. Germline V gene lookup returns CDR1 SGHVS and CDR2 FNYEAQ. Germline trimming cut 5 bases from V and 0 bases from J; bases unmatched to any gene: 7. CDR3 size: 16 residues. DNA for the CDR3: TGTGCCAGCAGCCCGTTCGGACAGGACTCTGGAAACACCATATATTTT. Protein sequence: CASSPFGQDSGNTIYF. The whole variable domain, remainder taken from reference TRBV7-6 and TRBJ1-3, is GAGVSQSPRYKVTKRGQDVALRCDPISGHVSLYWYRQALGQGPEFLTYFNYEAQQDKSGLPNDRFSAERPEGSISTLTIQRTEQRDSAMYRCASSPFGQDSGNTIYFGEGSWLTVV.

J is TRBJ1-2 and V is TRBV19, with 9 bases aligning to TRBD1. This CDR3 spans 14 amino acids. Germline trimming cut 4 bases from V and 6 bases from J; bases unmatched to any gene: 6. Germline V lookup: CDR1 LNHDA, CDR2 SQIVND (reference sequence). This CDR3 reads CASSSHRGLNGYTF. In DNA, the CDR3 is TGTGCCAGTAGTAGTCACAGGGGGCTGAATGGCTACACCTTC.

The chain is built from TRBV7-3 and TRBJ2-1; 9 bases align to TRBD2. Trimming removed 1 base from V and 4 bases from J; junction bases left unmatched: 8. The V gene's germline CDR1 is SGHTA and CDR2 FQGTGA. This CDR3 comprises 17 residues. The CDR3 sequence: CASSLRGSSGAYNEQFF. Here the CDR3 DNA reads TGTGCCAGCAGCTTAAGGGGCTCTAGCGGGGCTTACAATGAGCAGTTCTTC.